The clone carrying this T cell receptor (beta chain) was seen ten or more times. This sample is drawn from a study of T cells in Graves' hyperthyroidism and ophthalmopathy. The CDR3 contains 15 residues. V lost 2 bases and J lost 6; bases outside the gene matches: 6. Authors of the study amplified TCR beta CDR3 regions from RNA transcripts. Carried out on the TCR CDR3, a first-round RT-PCR used the HTBI primer set. TCRdb called the multiplex PCR reads again in MiXCR, with one record for every CDR3 protein. The sample gives about 420,000 distinct CDR3 sequences, approximately 14% of which show up once; 5% to 6.5% is in the top ten.

The genes are TRBV12-3 or TRBV12-4 and TRBJ2-1, with 8 positions matching TRBD2. The receptor comes from a young woman with Graves' hyperthyroidism. Source material: blood. The CDR3 DNA follows: TGTGCCAGCAGTTTACACGGGGGGGTGGGCAATGAGCAGTTCTTC. It is translated as CASSLHGGVGNEQFF.